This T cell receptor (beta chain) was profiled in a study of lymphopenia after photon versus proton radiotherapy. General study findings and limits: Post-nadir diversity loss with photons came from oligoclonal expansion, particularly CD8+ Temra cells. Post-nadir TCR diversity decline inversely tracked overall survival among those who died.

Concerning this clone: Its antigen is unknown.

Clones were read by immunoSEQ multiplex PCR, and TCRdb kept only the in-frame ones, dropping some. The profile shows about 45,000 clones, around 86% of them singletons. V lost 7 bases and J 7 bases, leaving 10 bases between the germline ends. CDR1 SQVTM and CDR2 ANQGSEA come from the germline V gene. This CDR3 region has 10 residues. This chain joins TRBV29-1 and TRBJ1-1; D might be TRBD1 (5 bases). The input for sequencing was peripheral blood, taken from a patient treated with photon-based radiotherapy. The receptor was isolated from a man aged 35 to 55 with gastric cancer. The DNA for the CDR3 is TGCAGCGCTCAGGGCTTTGAAGCTTTCTTT. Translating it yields CSAQGFEAFF.